These T cell receptor beta chains were read from a single sample in a study of blood T cell repertoires in COVID-19. Data came from immunoSEQ multiplex PCR; TCRdb stores just in-frame clones and leaves some out. The sample includes about 130,000 clones, approximately 83% of them seen just once. Sequenced material: PBMCs or T cells enriched from blood (not recorded which). The receptors originated from a man between 45 and 60 years old who had recovered from COVID-19. CDR3s include the opening cysteine and the closing phenylalanine or tryptophan. Each record gives: V gene, D gene, J gene, clone size, CDR3 protein, CDR3 DNA. D genes are given only for firm matches. Part of the rows lack a size; the others show once, few, many or a class for expanded clones.

>TRBV6-2/TRBV6-3|TRBD1|TRBJ1-5|NA
CASSPRAGTGMNGNQPQHF
TGTGCCAGCAGCCCAAGAGCCGGGACAGGGATGAATGGCAATCAGCCCCAGCATTTT
>TRBV7-9|TRBD1|TRBJ2-1|few
CASSFQGAGSYNEQFF
TGTGCCAGCAGCTTTCAGGGGGCAGGCTCCTACAATGAGCAGTTCTTC
>TRBV1|NA|TRBJ2-7|NA
CTSSLLGQSTYEQYF
TGCACCAGCAGCCTACTTGGACAGTCCACCTACGAGCAGTACTTC
>TRBV18|NA|TRBJ1-5|NA
CASSEEVDQPQHF
TGTGCCAGCTCAGAGGAGGTGGATCAGCCCCAGCATTTT
>TRBV2|TRBD1|TRBJ2-3|NA
CASSPWTGGTDTQYF
TGTGCCAGCAGCCCTTGGACAGGGGGAACAGATACGCAGTATTTT
>TRBV6-1|TRBD1|TRBJ1-5|once
CASSEPSGGNQPQHF
TGTGCCAGCAGTGAACCTTCAGGGGGGAATCAGCCCCAGCATTTT
>TRBV2|TRBD1|TRBJ1-6|NA
CASIRDRDFFGSPLHF
TGTGCCAGCATTAGGGACAGGGATTTTTTCGGTTCACCCCTCCACTTT
>TRBV5-1|NA|TRBJ2-7|NA
CASQLRTGSSYEQYF
TGCGCCAGTCAATTGAGGACGGGGAGCTCCTACGAGCAGTACTTC
>TRBV7-9|NA|TRBJ1-4|NA
CASSLVRSYNEKLFF
TGTGCCAGCAGCTTAGTTCGGTCCTATAATGAAAAACTGTTTTTT
>TRBV5-6|NA|TRBJ1-2|NA
CASTPPGTVDYGYTF
TGTGCCAGCACGCCCCCGGGGACTGTCGACTATGGCTACACCTTC
>TRBV20-1|TRBD1|TRBJ1-6|NA
CSASPTGNSPLHF
TGCAGTGCTAGTCCGACAGGGAATTCACCCCTCCACTTT
>TRBV6-5|TRBD1|TRBJ1-4|NA
CASSLRQGSVEKLFF
TGTGCCAGCAGTTTACGACAGGGGTCGGTTGAAAAACTGTTTTTT
>TRBV4-3|TRBD2|TRBJ2-1|NA
CASSQAPSGGYNEQFF
TGCGCCAGCAGCCAGGCCCCCAGCGGGGGGTACAATGAGCAGTTCTTC
>TRBV7-3|NA|TRBJ2-5|NA
CASSIDSNQETQYF
TGTGCCAGCAGCATCGACAGCAACCAAGAGACCCAGTACTTC
>TRBV7-8|NA|TRBJ2-3|few
CASSSSGSSTDTQYF
TGTGCCAGCAGCTCTTCTGGCTCCAGCACAGATACGCAGTATTTT
>TRBV6-5|TRBD1|TRBJ1-2|NA
CASSSPGQPNYGYTF
TGTGCCAGCAGTTCCCCGGGACAGCCTAACTATGGCTACACCTTC
>TRBV5-8|TRBD2|TRBJ2-3|NA
CASSLGGTSGHTDTQYF
TGTGCCAGCAGCTTGGGGGGGACTAGCGGGCACACAGATACGCAGTATTTT
>TRBV18|NA|TRBJ2-2|NA
CASSPLSSGLANTGELFF
TGTGCCAGCTCACCACTCTCTTCTGGCCTCGCGAACACCGGGGAGCTGTTTTTT
>TRBV25-1|NA|TRBJ2-2|once
CASRSIGENTGELFF
TGTGCCAGCAGATCCATCGGGGAGAACACCGGGGAGCTGTTTTTT
>TRBV27|NA|TRBJ1-1|NA
CASLSLQGTEAFF
TGTGCCAGCTTGTCGTTGCAGGGAACTGAAGCTTTCTTT
>TRBV19|TRBD1|TRBJ1-2|NA
CARAPQGGFWGYTF
TGTGCCAGGGCGCCGCAGGGGGGCTTTTGGGGCTACACCTTC
>TRBV19|TRBD2|TRBJ2-5|NA
CASSTLSGGLQETQYF
TGTGCCAGTAGTACCCTTAGCGGGGGGTTACAAGAGACCCAGTACTTC
>TRBV30|NA|TRBJ2-5|NA
CAWSEAFGETQYF
TGTGCCTGGAGTGAGGCCTTCGGGGAGACCCAGTACTTC
>TRBV10-3|TRBD1|TRBJ1-1|NA
CAISDPSRQGKTEAFF
TGTGCCATCAGTGACCCTTCTCGACAGGGTAAGACTGAAGCTTTCTTT
>TRBV7-3|TRBD2|TRBJ2-5|NA
CASSPGLAGVSQETQYF
TGTGCCAGCAGCCCCGGACTAGCGGGGGTGTCCCAAGAGACCCAGTACTTC
>TRBV7-8|NA|TRBJ1-1|NA
CASSPQGWVNTEAFF
TGTGCCAGCAGTCCCCAGGGTTGGGTGAACACTGAAGCTTTCTTT
>TRBV10-3|TRBD2|TRBJ2-3|NA
CAISGLLARASEDTQYF
TGTGCCATCAGTGGGTTACTAGCGCGGGCTTCCGAGGATACGCAGTATTTT
>TRBV18|TRBD1|TRBJ1-5|NA
CASSPRQGAIEPQHF
TGTGCCAGCTCACCGAGACAGGGGGCGATTGAGCCCCAGCATTTT
>TRBV5-6|TRBD1|TRBJ1-5|NA
CASSSWDREQPQHF
TGTGCCAGCAGCTCATGGGACAGGGAACAGCCCCAGCATTTT
>TRBV5-8|NA|TRBJ1-5|NA
CASSRDRSQPQHF
TGTGCCAGCAGCCGCGACAGGTCTCAGCCCCAGCATTTT
>TRBV25-1|NA|TRBJ1-1|NA
CASSANPPGGTEAFF
TGTGCCAGCAGTGCAAACCCTCCCGGGGGGACTGAAGCTTTCTTT
>TRBV12-3/TRBV12-4|TRBD1|TRBJ1-1|NA
CASSYRQGSEAFF
TGTGCCAGCAGCTATAGACAGGGTTCAGAAGCTTTCTTT
>TRBV27|NA|TRBJ1-2|NA
CASSSWPGFGYGYTF
TGTGCCAGCAGCTCGTGGCCGGGGTTTGGCTATGGCTACACCTTC
>TRBV6-2/TRBV6-3|NA|TRBJ2-7|few
CASSDRVGALYEQYF
TGTGCCAGCAGTGACCGCGTTGGGGCTCTCTACGAGCAGTACTTC
>TRBV28|NA|TRBJ2-1|NA
CASIGYHQLLGNEQFF
TGTGCCAGCATTGGTTATCATCAACTACTTGGCAATGAGCAGTTCTTC
>TRBV6-6|NA|TRBJ2-7|NA
CASSHWTGYEQYF
TGTGCCAGCAGCCACTGGACTGGGTACGAGCAGTACTTC
>TRBV27|TRBD1|TRBJ1-5|NA
CASSPRQGVSNQPQHF
TGTGCCAGCAGTCCCAGACAGGGGGTGAGCAATCAGCCCCAGCATTTT
>TRBV7-3|NA|TRBJ2-1|NA
CASSLAGTHNNEQFF
TGTGCCAGCAGCTTAGCGGGAACTCACAATAATGAGCAGTTCTTC
>TRBV7-9|TRBD1|TRBJ1-1|NA
CASSLERTGGQAFF
TGTGCCAGCAGCTTAGAAAGGACAGGGGGCCAAGCTTTCTTT
>TRBV13|NA|TRBJ1-2|NA
CASSFSGDHYGYTF
TGTGCCAGCAGCTTTTCCGGGGATCACTATGGCTACACCTTC
>TRBV9|NA|TRBJ1-2|NA
CASSAGVNYGYTF
TGTGCCAGCAGCGCAGGGGTTAACTATGGCTACACCTTC
>TRBV5-8|NA|TRBJ1-5|NA
CASSAQGKGRQPQHF
TGTGCCAGCAGCGCTCAGGGTAAGGGAAGACAGCCCCAGCATTTT
>TRBV28|NA|TRBJ1-2|NA
CASSLYQGSYGYTF
TGTGCCAGCAGTTTATACCAGGGTTCCTATGGCTACACCTTC
>TRBV2|TRBD1|TRBJ2-5|NA
CASSAMTGEETQYF
TGTGCCAGCAGTGCGATGACAGGGGAAGAGACCCAGTACTTC
>TRBV7-3|TRBD2|TRBJ2-1|NA
CASSLRTSGGAPYNEQFF
TGTGCCAGCAGCTTAAGAACTAGCGGGGGGGCCCCATACAATGAGCAGTTCTTC